This is a list of T cell receptor beta chains from one sample in a study of Ad26.COV2.S vaccination and SARS-CoV-2 variants. TCRdb keeps only in-frame clones here, not all; method: immunoSEQ multiplex PCR. The profile shows hundreds of thousands of clones, roughly nine tenths of them singletons. Sequencing used peripheral blood, obtained in a trial of Ad26.COV2.S vaccine versus placebo. All receptors derive from a person aged 18-65 years who received the Ad26.COV2.S COVID-19 vaccine or a placebo. Each CDR3 is given with its conserved first and last residue. A D gene is named only where the DNA matches it firmly. The listing skips clone size in some rows; elsewhere it reads once, few, many or a size class.

TRBV7-8	TRBJ2-6	NA	NA	TGTGCCAGCAGCCCCAAGAAGTTGGCCAACGTCCTGACTTTC	CASSPKKLANVLTF
TRBV19	TRBJ1-2	NA	NA	TGTGCCAGTGAACCGGGAAAAAACTATGGCTACACCTTC	CASEPGKNYGYTF
TRBV6-2/TRBV6-3	TRBJ2-7	NA	TRBD1	TGTGCCAGCAGTTGGGGACAGGCCTACGAGCAGTACTTC	CASSWGQAYEQYF
TRBV7-9	TRBJ2-5	NA	TRBD2	TGTGCCAGCAGCGTTCTGACAGTCACTAGCGGGAGGTATCAAGAGACCCAGTACTTC	CASSVLTVTSGRYQETQYF
TRBV10-2	TRBJ2-7	NA	NA	TGCGCCAGCAGTGAGTGGGAGACAGCCGAGGAAGAGCAGTACTTC	CASSEWETAEEEQYF
TRBV11-3	TRBJ2-3	NA	NA	TGTGCCAGCAGCCTGGGGCAGGGTGACACAGATACGCAGTATTTT	CASSLGQGDTDTQYF
TRBV13	TRBJ2-2	once	NA	TGTGCCAGCAGCTTAACCGGGGAGCTGTTTTTT	CASSLTGELFF
TRBV5-8	TRBJ2-1	NA	TRBD2	TGTGCCAGCAGCTTGGTTTCTAGCGGGGGGCTCAATGAGCAGTTCTTC	CASSLVSSGGLNEQFF
TRBV9	TRBJ2-3	NA	NA	TGTGCCAGCAGCCCCTACACAGATACGCAGTATTTT	CASSPYTDTQYF
TRBV5-6	TRBJ2-2	NA	NA	TGTGCCAGCAGCCCAGGGTTCGGGGAGCTGTTTTTT	CASSPGFGELFF
TRBV10-3	TRBJ2-7	NA	NA	TGTGCCAGCCTTGGGGACGCCTACGAGCAGTACTTC	CASLGDAYEQYF
TRBV7-8	TRBJ2-7	NA	TRBD1	TGTGCCAGCAGCCCCGGGACAGGGAGTTCCGAGCAGTACTTC	CASSPGTGSSEQYF
TRBV10-2	TRBJ2-5	NA	TRBD2	TGCGCCAGCCGACTAGCGGGGGGAGAGACCCAGTACTTC	CASRLAGGETQYF
TRBV7-3	TRBJ1-1	NA	NA	TGTGCCAGCAGCACCCAGGGGAACACTGAAGCTTTCTTT	CASSTQGNTEAFF
TRBV5-5	TRBJ1-1	NA	TRBD1	TGTGCCAGCAGCGACCGGGACAGGGGGCGAACTGAAGCTTTCTTT	CASSDRDRGRTEAFF
TRBV6-6	TRBJ2-2	NA	NA	TGTGCCAGCAGTCCCCGGGACTCCACCGGGGAGCTGTTTTTT	CASSPRDSTGELFF
TRBV30	TRBJ1-6	NA	NA	TGTGCCTGGAGGTGGAGTGAGTATAATTCACCCCTCCACTTT	CAWRWSEYNSPLHF
TRBV5-4	TRBJ1-4	NA	NA	TGTGCCAGCAGCTTATCGTCTACTAATGAAAAACTGTTTTTT	CASSLSSTNEKLFF
TRBV7-9	TRBJ2-5	NA	TRBD1	TGTGCCAGCAGCTTAGAGGGGACAGGGTGGCGGGAGACCCAGTACTTC	CASSLEGTGWRETQYF
TRBV20-1	TRBJ1-3	once	NA	TGCAGTGCTAGTCCCCTGGGGGGATCTGGAAACACCATATATTTT	CSASPLGGSGNTIYF
TRBV18	TRBJ2-4	NA	NA	TGTGCCAGCTCACCACCCTTTCTCCTAGCCAAAAACATTCAGTACTTC	CASSPPFLLAKNIQYF
TRBV30	TRBJ2-7	NA	TRBD1	TGTGCCTGGACCTCTGGGACAGGGGGCCGGGAGCAGTACTTC	CAWTSGTGGREQYF
TRBV3-1/TRBV3-2	TRBJ2-2	NA	NA	TGTGCCAGCAGCCCGTCCCCGGGGCTAGCCCCCTCGAGCACCGGGGAGCTGTTTTTT	CASSPSPGLAPSSTGELFF
TRBV7-2	TRBJ2-1	once	NA	TGTGCCAGCAGCTTAGGCTTGGACAATGAGCAGTTCTTC	CASSLGLDNEQFF
TRBV13	TRBJ2-1	NA	TRBD2	TGTGCCAGCAGCGAGGAGGTAGCGGGAGGGTACAATGAGCAGTTCTTC	CASSEEVAGGYNEQFF
TRBV7-9	TRBJ1-6	NA	NA	TGTGCCAGCAGCTTTCAGGGGCGTTCACCCCTCCACTTT	CASSFQGRSPLHF
TRBV27	TRBJ2-5	NA	NA	TGTGCCAGCAGTCCGGACCAAGAGACCCAGTACTTC	CASSPDQETQYF
TRBV3-1/TRBV3-2	TRBJ1-5	few	NA	TGTGCCAGCAGCCAAGGCAGTGACAGCAATCAGCCCCAGCATTTT	CASSQGSDSNQPQHF
TRBV7-2	TRBJ2-1	NA	NA	TGTGCCAGCAGTCCCAGTCTTCGGGACAATGAGCAGTTCTTC	CASSPSLRDNEQFF
TRBV12-3/TRBV12-4	TRBJ1-2	NA	NA	TGTGCCATCAGGGACACTGGCTACACCTTC	CAIRDTGYTF
TRBV27	TRBJ2-7	NA	TRBD1	TGTGCCAGCAGTATAGACAGGGGGCACTACGAGCAGTACTTC	CASSIDRGHYEQYF